The rows below give T cell receptor beta chains drawn from one sample of a study of shared clonotypes between healthy human individuals. The method was immunoSEQ multiplex PCR; TCRdb's version includes in-frame clones alone and lacks a portion of them. The table includes a few million clones, around 90% detected once. What was sequenced was naive CD4+ T cells sorted from blood. These receptors were collected from a man between 18 and 35 years old in good health. CDR3s include the opening cysteine and the closing phenylalanine or tryptophan. A D gene is named only where the DNA matches it firmly. The size of a clone is reported for some rows only, either as once, few or many, or as a class for expanded clones.

J gene | V gene | clone size | D gene | CDR3 DNA | CDR3 protein
TRBJ1-6 | TRBV10-2 | . | . | TGCGCCAGCAGAGAGGCCGGGACACCCAATTCACCCCTCCACTTT | CASREAGTPNSPLHF
TRBJ1-6 | TRBV2 | . | TRBD1 | TGTGCCAGCAGGGGGACAGGGAACAATTCACCCCTCCACTTT | CASRGTGNNSPLHF
TRBJ1-2 | TRBV28 | . | TRBD1 | TGTGCCAGCAGTATAGACAGGGCCTACTATGGCTACACCTTC | CASSIDRAYYGYTF
TRBJ2-3 | TRBV4-3 | once | TRBD2 | TGCGCCAGCAGCCAAACCGGGACTAGGACCACAGATACGCAGTATTTT | CASSQTGTRTTDTQYF
TRBJ2-5 | TRBV6-6 | . | . | TGTGCCAGCAGGGCGGGAATTGAGACCCAGTACTTC | CASRAGIETQYF
TRBJ2-3 | TRBV5-1 | . | . | TGCGCCAGCAGCTTGGCCGGGGAAGATACGCAGTATTTT | CASSLAGEDTQYF
TRBJ2-7 | TRBV14 | . | . | TGTGCCAGCAGCCAACGAGGCGAGCAGTACTTC | CASSQRGEQYF
TRBJ2-2 | TRBV7-9 | . | . | TGTGCCAGCAGCTTAGGAATTCAGGACACCGGGGAGCTGTTTTTT | CASSLGIQDTGELFF
TRBJ2-1 | TRBV9 | . | TRBD2 | TGTGCCAGCAGCCGTAGCGGGAGTAAGAATGAGCAGTTCTTC | CASSRSGSKNEQFF
TRBJ2-7 | TRBV27 | . | . | TGTGCCAGCAGTCCACAGGCCATCTCCTACGAGCAGTACTTC | CASSPQAISYEQYF
TRBJ2-7 | TRBV11-2 | . | . | TGTGCCAGCAGCTTAGTCAGGGAGGACTACGAGCAGTACTTC | CASSLVREDYEQYF
TRBJ2-2 | TRBV7-2 | once | TRBD1 | TGTGCCAGCAGCTTACGGGGACAGTCCACCGGGGAGCTGTTTTTT | CASSLRGQSTGELFF
TRBJ2-2 | TRBV10-3 | . | TRBD1 | TGTGCCATCAGAGAACAGGGGGCGATCGGGGAGCTGTTTTTT | CAIREQGAIGELFF
TRBJ1-4 | TRBV18 | . | TRBD1 | TGTGCCAGCTCGACAGGGTTGGCACTAACTAATGAAAAACTGTTTTTT | CASSTGLALTNEKLFF
TRBJ2-7 | TRBV19 | . | TRBD2 | TGTGCCAGTAGTACCGGGGGGGCAAGCGAGCAGTACTTC | CASSTGGASEQYF
TRBJ1-1 | TRBV28 | . | . | TGTGCCAGCAGTTTAGAGGAGGTGTGGGGGGCGAACACTGAAGCTTTCTTT | CASSLEEVWGANTEAFF
TRBJ2-7 | TRBV5-1 | once | . | TGCGCCCGCAGCTTAAGGGGGGGCGGCGGGAGCGGTTACGAGCAGTACTTC | CARSLRGGGGSGYEQYF
TRBJ1-1 | TRBV10-3 | . | . | TGTGCCATCAGTGAAGGGGCCTTGAACACTGAAGCTTTCTTT | CAISEGALNTEAFF
TRBJ2-7 | TRBV18 | . | . | TGTGCCAACTCAGCACAGGGCTACGAGCAGTACTTC | CANSAQGYEQYF
TRBJ1-5 | TRBV5-4 | once | . | TGTGCCAGCAGCTCGGGCCCAGGTATCAATCAGCCCCAGCATTTT | CASSSGPGINQPQHF
TRBJ2-2 | TRBV11-2 | . | TRBD2 | TGTGCCAGCAGCCAGGGACTAGCGGGGGGAACCGGGGAGCTGTTTTTT | CASSQGLAGGTGELFF
TRBJ2-5 | TRBV6-1 | . | . | TGTGCCAGCAGATTTAAGGTGGGCCAAGAGACCCAGTACTTC | CASRFKVGQETQYF
TRBJ2-7 | TRBV5-4 | once | . | TGTGCCAGCAGCTTGGGGGGGGCCCCCGAGCAGTACTTC | CASSLGGAPEQYF
TRBJ1-4 | TRBV5-6 | . | . | TGTGCCAGCAGCCAGAAGAGGGCGGGAGAAAAACTGTTTTTT | CASSQKRAGEKLFF
TRBJ1-3 | TRBV30 | . | TRBD1 | TGTGCCTGGAGTGTACTTAGGACAGGGAACTCTGGAAACACCATATATTTT | CAWSVLRTGNSGNTIYF
TRBJ2-7 | TRBV6-6 | . | TRBD2 | TGTGCCAGCAGCGGATTCAGCGGGAGGGCCGGCGAGCAGTACTTC | CASSGFSGRAGEQYF
TRBJ2-1 | TRBV7-9 | . | TRBD2 | TGTGCCAGCAGGACTAGCGGCCACAATGAGCAGTTCTTC | CASRTSGHNEQFF
TRBJ2-7 | TRBV5-1 | . | . | TGCGCCAGCAGCTCCTGGGCAGCCGACTCCTACGAGCAGTACTTC | CASSSWAADSYEQYF
TRBJ2-1 | TRBV5-1 | . | . | TGCGCCAGCAGCAGCCAGGGCGAAAGCTCCTACAATGAGCAGTTCTTC | CASSSQGESSYNEQFF
TRBJ1-1 | TRBV2 | . | . | TGTGCCACCGGGGTGTTCACTGAAGCTTTCTTT | CATGVFTEAFF
TRBJ2-2 | TRBV7-8 | . | . | TGTGCCAGCAGCTTAGATGGAGGGGCGGTGAACACCGGGGAGCTGTTTTTT | CASSLDGGAVNTGELFF
TRBJ1-1 | TRBV29-1 | . | . | TGCAGCCGCCTTGCCCGTAGAAGCACTGAAGCTTTCTTT | CSRLARRSTEAFF
TRBJ2-3 | TRBV5-4 | . | TRBD1 | TGTGCCAGCAGCTCGGACAGGACCGGGCTACAGTATTTT | CASSSDRTGLQYF
TRBJ2-1 | TRBV6-5 | . | . | TGTGCCAGCAGTGCCTCGGTGGCCCCCTACAATGAGCAGTTCTTC | CASSASVAPYNEQFF
TRBJ2-5 | TRBV7-7 | . | TRBD1 | TGTGCTAGCAGCTCGGACAGGTTGGAGACCCAGTACTTC | CASSSDRLETQYF
TRBJ2-7 | TRBV7-2 | . | . | TGTGCCAGCAGCTTGCCCCTCGGGGCGGGGGAGCAGTACTTC | CASSLPLGAGEQYF
TRBJ2-1 | TRBV11-2 | once | TRBD1 | TGTGCCAGCAGCCCTCGGACAGGAGTCAATGAGCAGTTCTTC | CASSPRTGVNEQFF
TRBJ2-7 | TRBV30 | . | . | TGTGCCTGGAGTGATGGTAAAGGCTACGAGCAGTACTTC | CAWSDGKGYEQYF
TRBJ1-3 | TRBV9 | . | . | TGTGCCAGCAGCGCCGATACGGGGGGCCACTCTGGAAACACCATATATTTT | CASSADTGGHSGNTIYF
TRBJ2-7 | TRBV10-3 | . | TRBD1 | TGTGCCATCAGTACTCCGGGACAGTCCTACGAGCAGTACTTC | CAISTPGQSYEQYF
TRBJ1-3 | TRBV7-9 | . | . | TGTGCCAGCAGCTTAGAGGGGAAGTCTGGAAACACCATATATTTT | CASSLEGKSGNTIYF
TRBJ2-1 | TRBV19 | . | . | TGTGCCAGTAGTACTAGACACCCTGGCAATGAGCAGTTCTTC | CASSTRHPGNEQFF
TRBJ2-1 | TRBV29-1 | . | TRBD1 | TGCAGCGCTTACAGGGGTTCCCTTTACAATGAGCAGCTCTTC | CSAYRGSLYNEQLF
TRBJ2-7 | TRBV7-2 | . | TRBD1 | TGTGCCAGCAGCCCATCCGGGACAGGCTACGAGCAGTACTTC | CASSPSGTGYEQYF
TRBJ1-1 | TRBV2 | . | . | TGTGCCAGCAGTGAAAGGTATTTGAACACTGAAGCTTTCTTT | CASSERYLNTEAFF
TRBJ2-2 | TRBV2 | . | . | TGTGCCAGCAGCTGGGGTCCAGCCGATACCGGGGAGCTGTTTTTT | CASSWGPADTGELFF
TRBJ2-2 | TRBV19 | once | . | TGTGCCAGTAGTATTCTACAGGCCGGTGGCGGGGAGCTGTTTTTT | CASSILQAGGGELFF
TRBJ2-1 | TRBV19 | . | TRBD2 | TGTGCCAGCAGACTAGCGGCGGGGAATGAGCAGTTCTTC | CASRLAAGNEQFF
TRBJ1-6 | TRBV5-4 | . | TRBD1 | TGTGCCAGCAGCTTTTTACCGGGACAGGGGTTCTCCTATAATTCACCCCTCCACTTT | CASSFLPGQGFSYNSPLHF
TRBJ1-1 | TRBV6-5 | . | TRBD1 | TGTGCCAGCAGTTCGGGACAGTTAACTGAAGCTTTCTTT | CASSSGQLTEAFF
TRBJ2-4 | TRBV5-3 | . | . | TGTGCCAGAAGCTTGTTTGGGGCCTTCTTCAAAAACATTCAGTACTTC | CARSLFGAFFKNIQYF
TRBJ2-4 | TRBV7-2 | . | TRBD2 | TGTGCCAGCAGCTCCGTAGCGGGAGTAACCAAAAACATTCAGTACTTC | CASSSVAGVTKNIQYF
TRBJ2-5 | TRBV5-1 | . | TRBD1 | TGCGCCAGCAGCTTAAGGGGACAGGGGACGACCCAGTACTTC | CASSLRGQGTTQYF
TRBJ2-3 | TRBV27 | . | TRBD2 | TGTGCCAGCAGAACTAGCGGGAGAGATACGCAGTATTTT | CASRTSGRDTQYF
TRBJ1-6 | TRBV28 | . | TRBD1 | TGTGCCAGCAGCTCGGGACAGGGTAGTAATTCACCCCTCCACTTT | CASSSGQGSNSPLHF